Each of the 18 T cell receptor beta chains below was sequenced from the same sample in a study of radiotherapy plus CTLA-4 blockade in lung cancer. Data came from immunoSEQ multiplex PCR; TCRdb stores just in-frame clones and leaves some out. This sample yields about 77,000 clones, of which roughly 74% are seen a single time; 9.9% belongs to the top ten. The sample consisted of peripheral blood, taken from a patient treated with radiotherapy plus ipilimumab. Every receptor here comes from a human donor with non-small cell lung cancer whose response to radiotherapy plus ipilimumab could not be evaluated.

This clone was found a few times. V usage is TRBV7-2 and J usage is TRBJ1-1; 10 nucleotides align to TRBD1. The CDR3 is 15 residues long. Trimming cost V 4 bases and J 8 bases; bases outside gene matches: 10. The germline V gene has CDR1 SGHTA and CDR2 FQGNSA. The CDR3 sequence is CASSSSGDRGYEAFF. The CDR3 coding sequence is TGTGCCAGCAGCTCGTCCGGGGACAGGGGATACGAAGCTTTCTTT.

The CDR3 here is CAWSSGTSGETQYF. CDR3 nucleotides: TGTGCCTGGAGTTCCGGGACTAGCGGGGAGACCCAGTACTTC. This rearrangement joins TRBV30 to TRBJ2-5; 12 nucleotides align to TRBD2. Germline V gives CDR1 GTSNPN, CDR2 SVGIG (reference sequence). The CDR3 covers 14 residues. Germline trimming cut 2 bases from V and 5 bases from J; bases unmatched to any gene: 3.

The chain joins TRBV28 to TRBJ1-2; 7 nucleotides align to TRBD1. The germline gives CDR1 MDHEN, CDR2 SYDVKM. This CDR3 comprises 15 residues. V was clipped by 3 bases and J by 4 bases; unmatched bases: 8. The CDR3: CASSFLAGQVYGYTF. The DNA of the CDR3 is TGTGCCAGCAGTTTTCTGGCTGGACAGGTCTATGGCTACACCTTC.

The chain recombines TRBV15 with TRBJ2-7; 7 positions match TRBD2. The germline CDR1 and CDR2 sequences are LNHNV and YYDKDF (reference sequence). With V trimmed by 1 base and J by 7 bases, 4 bases remained unmatched. This CDR3 has 13 amino acids. The CDR3 bases are TGTGCCACCAGCAGAGGTGGGACTACTGAGCAGTACTTC. It codes for CATSRGGTTEQYF.

The V and J genes are TRBV19 and TRBJ2-2; maybe TRBD1 (6 bases). With 7 bases removed from V and 0 bases from J, the gap between germline ends came to 12 bases. Germline V gives CDR1 LNHDA, CDR2 SQIVND (reference sequence). CDR3 length: 15 amino acids. The CDR3 is CASKIGTSNTGELFF. Here the CDR3 DNA reads TGTGCCAGTAAGATAGGGACATCGAACACCGGGGAGCTGTTTTTT.

This clone was detected a few times. V and J are TRBV5-6 and TRBJ2-2; D not resolved. V lost 1 base to trimming and J lost 0 bases, with 13 bases between them. This CDR3 contains 17 residues. Per the germline V gene, CDR1 is SGHDT and CDR2 is YYEEEE. CDR3: CASSLIWRIANTGELFF. DNA for the CDR3: TGTGCCAGCAGCTTGATTTGGAGAATCGCGAACACCGGGGAGCTGTTTTTT.

The chain has TRBV25-1 and TRBJ1-2; D remains unclear. The V gene's germline CDR1 is MGHDK and CDR2 SYGVNS. The CDR3 is 12 residues long. Trimming took 1 base from V and 7 from J, leaving 7 bases between them. CDR3 DNA sequence: TGTGCCAGCAGTGAATCCCTCGGTGGCTACACCTTC. Translated, it gives CASSESLGGYTF.

V gene TRBV27 combines with J gene TRBJ2-7; 7 bases match TRBD1. Germline values: CDR1 MNHEY, CDR2 SMNVEV (reference sequence). V shed 1 base and J 4 bases; nucleotides not matched to a gene: 7. There are 15 residues in the CDR3. In DNA form, the CDR3 reads TGTGCCAGCAGTTTATATACCGGGACAGCTTACGAGCAGTACTTC. This translates into CASSLYTGTAYEQYF.

The chain joins TRBV19 to TRBJ2-3, with D hard to call. Germline V gives CDR1 LNHDA, CDR2 SQIVND (reference sequence). V gave up 3 bases and J gave up 6 bases, with 4 bases separating them. The CDR3 has 11 amino acids. The chain's CDR3 is CASSIRDTQYF. The CDR3 DNA reads TGTGCCAGTAGTATCAGGGATACGCAGTATTTT.

A remark on this clone: Relative to the germline gene, one junction end is altered; a read error may explain this. The sample has other DNA sequences that encode this CDR3 too. V is TRBV2 and J is TRBJ1-3; D is ambiguous. CDR1 is SNHLY, CDR2 FYNNEI, per germline. This CDR3 contains 15 residues. Here the CDR3 reads CASSLDWNSGNTIYF. CDR3 coding DNA: TGTGCCAGCAGTCTGGACTGGAACTCTGGAAACACCATATACTTT.

V usage is TRBV7-2 and J usage is TRBJ2-3, with D tentatively TRBD2 (5 bases). V lost 5 bases and J 5 bases, leaving 8 bases between the germline ends. Germline V gene sequence: CDR1 SGHTA, CDR2 FQGNSA. The CDR3 totals 12 residues. DNA of the CDR3: TGTGCCAGCAGCCTAAGCGGAGATACGCAGTATTTT. Protein sequence: CASSLSGDTQYF.

This chain uses TRBV2 with TRBJ2-7; tentative D call: TRBD1 (5 bases). In germline, CDR1 is SNHLY, CDR2 FYNNEI. The V and J ends lost 5 bases and 1 base respectively, with 12 bases between them. CDR3 size: 14 residues. CDR3 nucleotide sequence: TGTGCCAGCAGTCCGTGGACACTTTCCTACGAGCAGTACTTC. It translates to CASSPWTLSYEQYF.

The chain couples TRBV4-1 to TRBJ2-1; D not resolved. V lost 8 bases and J lost 9, with 17 bases in between. This CDR3 comprises 13 residues. CDR1 is MGHRA and CDR2 is YSYEKL in the germline V gene. Written as DNA, the CDR3 is TGCGCCAGCTCGGGTGCGAGAACGACTGAGCAGTTCTTC. It specifies CASSGARTTEQFF.

This rearrangement joins TRBV9 to TRBJ2-1, with TRBD2 matching over 9 bases. In germline, CDR1 is SGDLS, CDR2 YYNGEE. V trimming: 4 bases; J trimming: 7 bases; junction bases outside the gene matches: 6. The CDR3 is 14 amino acids. CDR3 sequence: CASSLRGGANEQFF. As DNA, the CDR3 is TGTGCCAGCAGCTTACGCGGGGGGGCTAATGAGCAGTTCTTC. Combining the CDR3 with reference TRBV9 and TRBJ2-1 gives the whole variable domain DSGVTQTPKHLITATGQRVTLRCSPRSGDLSVYWYQQSLDQGLQFLIQYYNGEERAKGNILERFSAQQFPDLHSELNLSSLELGDSALYFCASSLRGGANEQFFGPGTRLTVL.

The genes are TRBV6-6 and TRBJ2-3; maybe TRBD1 (5 bases). Germline lookup yields CDR1 MNHNY and CDR2 SVGAGI (reference sequence). The CDR3 length is 15 residues. Deletions cut 0 bases from V and 4 bases from J, with 11 bases between. CDR3 DNA sequence: TGTGCCAGCAGTTACTCCCAGGGAAGAGCAGATACGCAGTATTTT. Translation gives CASSYSQGRADTQYF.

CDR3 in DNA: TGTGCCAGCAGTTACTCGATTTCCGGGAACACTGAAGCTTTCTTT. Translation: CASSYSISGNTEAFF. The chain links TRBV6-5 to TRBJ1-1; D call uncertain. Germline CDR1 and CDR2: MNHEY and SVGAGI. The CDR3 has 15 amino acids. V lost 0 bases to trimming and J lost 1 base, with 9 bases between them.

V is TRBV29-1 and J is TRBJ2-7; 11 positions agree with TRBD2. The CDR3 sequence is 15 residues long. Per germline, CDR1 SQVTM and CDR2 ANQGSEA. With V trimmed by 6 bases and J by 0 bases, 7 bases remained unmatched. CDR3 DNA: TGCAGCGTGGAGGGACTAGCGGCCTCCTCCTACGAGCAGTACTTC. Its protein is CSVEGLAASSYEQYF.

J is TRBJ2-3 and V is TRBV7-3; TRBD2 aligns across 7 bases. J was trimmed by 4 bases and V by 3 bases; bases with no gene match: 4. Germline V gene lookup returns CDR1 SGHTA and CDR2 FQGTGA. CDR3 length: 14 residues. As DNA, the CDR3 is TGTGCCAGCAGCTTTGGAGGGAGGGCAGATACGCAGTATTTT. Its protein is CASSFGGRADTQYF. The whole variable domain, remainder taken from reference TRBV7-3 and TRBJ2-3, is GAGVSQTPSNKVTEKGKYVELRCDPISGHTALYWYRQSLGQGPEFLIYFQGTGAADDSGLPNDRFFAVRPEGSVSTLKIQRTERGDSAVYLCASSFGGRADTQYFGPGTRLTVL.